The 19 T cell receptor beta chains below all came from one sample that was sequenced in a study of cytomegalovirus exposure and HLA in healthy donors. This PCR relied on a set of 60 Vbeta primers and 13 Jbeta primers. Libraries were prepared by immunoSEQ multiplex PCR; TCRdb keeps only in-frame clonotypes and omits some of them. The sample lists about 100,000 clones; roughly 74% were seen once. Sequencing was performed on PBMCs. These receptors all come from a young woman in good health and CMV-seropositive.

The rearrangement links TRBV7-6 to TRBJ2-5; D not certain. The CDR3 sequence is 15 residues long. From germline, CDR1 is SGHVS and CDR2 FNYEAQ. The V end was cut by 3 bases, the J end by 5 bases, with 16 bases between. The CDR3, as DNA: TGTGCCAGCAGCTTGAGGCCTAATAGCCGGGAGACCCAGTACTTC. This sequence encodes CASSLRPNSRETQYF.

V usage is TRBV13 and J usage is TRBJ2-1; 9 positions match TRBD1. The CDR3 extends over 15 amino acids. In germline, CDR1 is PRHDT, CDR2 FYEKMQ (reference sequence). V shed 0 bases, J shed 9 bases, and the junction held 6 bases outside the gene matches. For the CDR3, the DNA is TGTGCCAGCAGCTTAGGCGGGACAGGGAGGCTTGAGCAGTTCTTC. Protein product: CASSLGGTGRLEQFF.

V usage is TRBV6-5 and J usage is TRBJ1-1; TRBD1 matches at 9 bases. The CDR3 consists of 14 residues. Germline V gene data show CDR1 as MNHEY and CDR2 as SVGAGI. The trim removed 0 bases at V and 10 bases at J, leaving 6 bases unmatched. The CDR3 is CASSYSNRGQGAFF. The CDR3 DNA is TGTGCCAGCAGTTACTCGAACCGGGGACAGGGAGCTTTCTTT.

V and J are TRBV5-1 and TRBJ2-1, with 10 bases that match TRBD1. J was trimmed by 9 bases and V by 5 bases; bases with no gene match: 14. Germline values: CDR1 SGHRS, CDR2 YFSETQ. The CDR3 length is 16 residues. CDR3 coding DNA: TGCGCCAGCAGTCACGTTCCGGGACAGGGGCGGGGTGAGCAGTTCTTC. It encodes CASSHVPGQGRGEQFF.

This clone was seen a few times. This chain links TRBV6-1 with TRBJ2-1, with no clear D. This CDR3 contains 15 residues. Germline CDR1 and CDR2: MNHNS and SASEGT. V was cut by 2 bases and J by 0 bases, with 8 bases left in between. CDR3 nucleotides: TGTGCCAGCAGTGAACAGTGGAGCTCCTACAATGAGCAGTTCTTC. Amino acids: CASSEQWSSYNEQFF.

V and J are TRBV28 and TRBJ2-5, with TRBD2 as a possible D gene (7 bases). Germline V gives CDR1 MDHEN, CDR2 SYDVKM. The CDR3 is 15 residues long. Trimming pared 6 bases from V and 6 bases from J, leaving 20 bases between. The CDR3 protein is CASSPRGGGQKTQYF. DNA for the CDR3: TGTGCCAGCAGCCCCCGTGGGGGGGGACAAAAGACCCAGTACTTC.

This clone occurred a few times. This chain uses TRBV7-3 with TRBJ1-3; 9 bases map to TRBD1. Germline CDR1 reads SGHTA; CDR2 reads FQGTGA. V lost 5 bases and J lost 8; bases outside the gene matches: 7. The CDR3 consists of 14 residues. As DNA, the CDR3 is TGTGCCAGCAGCCAAACAGGGGGCGCGGACACCATATATTTT. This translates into CASSQTGGADTIYF.

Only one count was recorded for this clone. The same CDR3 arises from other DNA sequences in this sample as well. The CDR3 DNA reads as TGTGCCAGCAGCCCTCGGGACTACACAGATACGCAGTATTTT. It is translated as CASSPRDYTDTQYF. The genes are TRBV9 and TRBJ2-3; 7 bases line up with TRBD2. Germline V gene sequence: CDR1 SGDLS, CDR2 YYNGEE. The CDR3 extends over 14 amino acids. The trim removed 4 bases at V and 2 bases at J, leaving 4 bases unmatched.

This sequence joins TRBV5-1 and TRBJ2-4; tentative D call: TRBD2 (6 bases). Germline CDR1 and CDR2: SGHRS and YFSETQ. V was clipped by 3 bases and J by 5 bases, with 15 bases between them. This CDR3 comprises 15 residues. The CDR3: CASSSGDLGQNIQYF. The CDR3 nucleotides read TGCGCCAGCAGCTCGGGGGATTTGGGGCAAAACATTCAGTACTTC.

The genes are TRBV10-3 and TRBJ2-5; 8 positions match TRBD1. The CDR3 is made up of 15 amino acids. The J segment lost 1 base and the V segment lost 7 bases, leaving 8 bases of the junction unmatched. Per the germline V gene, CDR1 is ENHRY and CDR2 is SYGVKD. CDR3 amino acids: CAINRDRGCQETQYF. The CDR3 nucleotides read TGTGCCATCAACCGCGACAGGGGATGCCAAGAGACCCAGTACTTC.

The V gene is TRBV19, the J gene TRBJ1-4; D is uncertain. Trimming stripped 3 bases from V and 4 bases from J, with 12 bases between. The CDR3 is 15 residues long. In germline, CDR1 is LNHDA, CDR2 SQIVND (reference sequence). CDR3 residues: CASSIGRSFNEKLFF. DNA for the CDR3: TGTGCCAGTAGTATCGGGAGGTCCTTTAATGAAAAACTGTTTTTT.

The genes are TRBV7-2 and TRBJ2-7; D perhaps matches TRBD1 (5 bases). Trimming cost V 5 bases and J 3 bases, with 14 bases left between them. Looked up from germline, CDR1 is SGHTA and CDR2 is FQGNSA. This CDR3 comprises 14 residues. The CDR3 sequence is CASSPGRVGYEQYF. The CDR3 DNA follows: TGTGCCAGCAGCCCCGGCAGGGTGGGCTACGAGCAGTACTTC.

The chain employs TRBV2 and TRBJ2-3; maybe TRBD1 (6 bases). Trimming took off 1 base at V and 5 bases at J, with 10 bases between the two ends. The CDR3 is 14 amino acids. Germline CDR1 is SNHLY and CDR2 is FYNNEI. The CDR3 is CASSEDGGQDTQYF. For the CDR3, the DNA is TGTGCCAGCAGTGAAGATGGGGGCCAAGATACGCAGTATTTT. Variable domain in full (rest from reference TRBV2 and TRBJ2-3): EPEVTQTPSHQVTQMGQEVILRCVPISNHLYFYWYRQILGQKVEFLVSFYNNEISEKSEIFDDQFSVERPDGSNFTLKIRSTKLEDSAMYFCASSEDGGQDTQYFGPGTRLTVL.

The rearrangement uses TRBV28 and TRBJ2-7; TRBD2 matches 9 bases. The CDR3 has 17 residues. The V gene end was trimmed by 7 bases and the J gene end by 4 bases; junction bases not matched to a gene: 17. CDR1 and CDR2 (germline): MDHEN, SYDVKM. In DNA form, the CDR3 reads TGTGCCAGCACCCTTACCATATTAGCGGGAGTAGGTTACGAGCAGTACTTC. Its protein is CASTLTILAGVGYEQYF.

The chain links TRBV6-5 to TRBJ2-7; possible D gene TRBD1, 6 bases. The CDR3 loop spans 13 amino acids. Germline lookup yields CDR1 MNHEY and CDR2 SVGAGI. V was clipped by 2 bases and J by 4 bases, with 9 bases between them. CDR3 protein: CASSYPGQYEQYF. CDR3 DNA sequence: TGTGCCAGCAGTTACCCAGGACAGTACGAGCAGTACTTC.

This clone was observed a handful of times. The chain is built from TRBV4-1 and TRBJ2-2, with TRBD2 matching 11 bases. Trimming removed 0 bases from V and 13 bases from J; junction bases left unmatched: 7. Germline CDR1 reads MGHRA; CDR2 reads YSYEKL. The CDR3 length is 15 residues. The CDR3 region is CASSQDVLAGGWLFF. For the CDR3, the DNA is TGCGCCAGCAGCCAAGATGTCCTAGCGGGGGGCTGGCTGTTTTTT.

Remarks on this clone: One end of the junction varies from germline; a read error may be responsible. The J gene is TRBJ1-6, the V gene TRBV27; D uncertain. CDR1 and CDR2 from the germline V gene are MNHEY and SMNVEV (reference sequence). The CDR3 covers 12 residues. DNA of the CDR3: TGTGCCAACAGTTATCGGAATTCACCCCTCCACTTT. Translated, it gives CANSYRNSPLHF.

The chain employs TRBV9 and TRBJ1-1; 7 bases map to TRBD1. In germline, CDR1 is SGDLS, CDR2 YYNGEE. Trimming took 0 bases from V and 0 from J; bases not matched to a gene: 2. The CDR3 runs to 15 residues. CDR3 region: CASSVEGQLNTEAFF. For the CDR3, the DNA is TGTGCCAGCAGCGTAGAGGGACAGTTGAACACTGAAGCTTTCTTT.

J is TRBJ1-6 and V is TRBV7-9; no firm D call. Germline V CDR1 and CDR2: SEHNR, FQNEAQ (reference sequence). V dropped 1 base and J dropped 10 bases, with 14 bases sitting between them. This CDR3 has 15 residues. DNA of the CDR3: TGTGCCAGCAGCTTAGATGCCAGCGGGCAATCACCCCTCCACTTT. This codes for CASSLDASGQSPLHF.